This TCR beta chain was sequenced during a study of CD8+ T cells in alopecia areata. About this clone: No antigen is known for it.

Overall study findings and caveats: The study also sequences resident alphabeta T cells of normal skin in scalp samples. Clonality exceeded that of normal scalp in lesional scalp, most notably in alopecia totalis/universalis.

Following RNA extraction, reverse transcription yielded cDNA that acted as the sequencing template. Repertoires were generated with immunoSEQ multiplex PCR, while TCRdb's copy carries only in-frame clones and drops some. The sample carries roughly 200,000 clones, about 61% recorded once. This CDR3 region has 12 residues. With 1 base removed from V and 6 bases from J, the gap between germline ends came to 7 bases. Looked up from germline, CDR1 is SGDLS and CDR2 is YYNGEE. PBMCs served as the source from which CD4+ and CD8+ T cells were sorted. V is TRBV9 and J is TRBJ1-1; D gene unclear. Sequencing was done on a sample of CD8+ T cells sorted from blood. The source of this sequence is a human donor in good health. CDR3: CASSVLEPEAFF. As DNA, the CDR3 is TGTGCCAGCAGCGTACTAGAACCTGAAGCTTTCTTT.